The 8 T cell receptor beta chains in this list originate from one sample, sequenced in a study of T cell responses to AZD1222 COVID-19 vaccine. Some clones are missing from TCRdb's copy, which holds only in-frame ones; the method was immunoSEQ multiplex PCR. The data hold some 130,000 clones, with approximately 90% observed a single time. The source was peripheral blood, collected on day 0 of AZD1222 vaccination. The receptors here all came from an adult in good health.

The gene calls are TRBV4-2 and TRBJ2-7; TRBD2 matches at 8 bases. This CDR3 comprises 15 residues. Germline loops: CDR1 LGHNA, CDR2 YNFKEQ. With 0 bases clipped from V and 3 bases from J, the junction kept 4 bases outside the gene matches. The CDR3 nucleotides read TGTGCCAGCAGCCAAGAGGACAGCGGGGGCTACGAGCAGTACTTC. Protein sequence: CASSQEDSGGYEQYF.

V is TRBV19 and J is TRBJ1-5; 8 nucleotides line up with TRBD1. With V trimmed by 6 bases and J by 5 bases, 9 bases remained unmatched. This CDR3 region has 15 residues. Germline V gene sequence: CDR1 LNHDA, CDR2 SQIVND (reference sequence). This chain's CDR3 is CASSRRGLSDQPQHF. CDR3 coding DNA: TGTGCCAGTAGCCGCAGGGGGCTCTCGGATCAGCCCCAGCATTTT.

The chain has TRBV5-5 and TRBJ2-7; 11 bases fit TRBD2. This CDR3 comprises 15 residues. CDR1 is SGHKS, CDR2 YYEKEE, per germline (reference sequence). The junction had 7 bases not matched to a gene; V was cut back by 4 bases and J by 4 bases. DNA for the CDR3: TGTGCCAGCAGCGTAACTAGCGGGAGCTTATACGAGCAGTACTTC. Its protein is CASSVTSGSLYEQYF.

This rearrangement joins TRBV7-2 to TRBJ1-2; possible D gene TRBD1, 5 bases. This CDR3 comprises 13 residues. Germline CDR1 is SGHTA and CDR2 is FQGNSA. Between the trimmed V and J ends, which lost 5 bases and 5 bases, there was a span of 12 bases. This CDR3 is CASSEDRRYGYTF. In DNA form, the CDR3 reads TGTGCCAGCAGCGAAGACAGACGATATGGCTACACCTTC.

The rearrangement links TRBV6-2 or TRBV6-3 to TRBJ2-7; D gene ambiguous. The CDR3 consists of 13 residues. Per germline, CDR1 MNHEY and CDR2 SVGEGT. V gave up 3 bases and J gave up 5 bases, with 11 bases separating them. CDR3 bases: TGTGCCAGCAGTTATGGGGTAAGAGACGAGCAGTACTTC. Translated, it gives CASSYGVRDEQYF.

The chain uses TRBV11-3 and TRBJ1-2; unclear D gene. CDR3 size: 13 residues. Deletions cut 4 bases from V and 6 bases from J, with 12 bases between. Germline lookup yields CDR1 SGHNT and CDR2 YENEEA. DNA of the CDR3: TGTGCCAGCAGCTCTAACACGGGTAATGGCTACACCTTC. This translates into CASSSNTGNGYTF.

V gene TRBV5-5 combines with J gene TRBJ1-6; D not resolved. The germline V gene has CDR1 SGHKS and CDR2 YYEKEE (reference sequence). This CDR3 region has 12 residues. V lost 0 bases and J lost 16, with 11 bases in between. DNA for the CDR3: TGTGCCAGCAGCTTGGAAGCCCCCCCTCTCCACTTT. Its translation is CASSLEAPPLHF.

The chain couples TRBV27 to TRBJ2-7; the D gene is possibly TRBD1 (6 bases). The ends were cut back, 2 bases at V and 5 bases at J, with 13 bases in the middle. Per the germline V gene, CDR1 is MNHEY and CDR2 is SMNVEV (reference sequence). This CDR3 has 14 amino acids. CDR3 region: CASSLRGSANEQYF. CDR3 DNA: TGTGCCAGCAGTTTAAGGGGGTCGGCGAACGAGCAGTACTTC.